This passage covers 16 T cell receptor beta chains from one sample sequenced in a study of shared clonotypes between healthy human individuals. The assay was immunoSEQ multiplex PCR, and TCRdb's table has in-frame clones only and misses some. In the table there are 950,000 to 1,300,000 clones, 75% of which are singletons. Source material: memory CD4+ T cells sorted from blood. Noted subset: CD45RA-negative fraction. The origin of the receptors is a young man in good health.

This chain connects TRBV6-1 to TRBJ2-5; no reliable D call. The germline CDR1 and CDR2 sequences are MNHNS and SASEGT. The V and J ends lost 11 bases and 0 bases respectively, with 13 bases between them. CDR3 size: 13 residues. The CDR3 reads CACRRAYQETQYF. The CDR3, as DNA: TGTGCCTGCCGCAGAGCGTACCAAGAGACCCAGTACTTC.

The rearrangement joins TRBV2 to TRBJ1-3; no clear D. The CDR3 extends over 14 amino acids. Germline CDR1 SNHLY, CDR2 FYNNEI. Trimming took 4 bases from V and 0 from J, leaving 7 bases between them. CDR3 in amino acids: CASSGFGSGNTIYF. The CDR3 bases are TGTGCCAGCAGTGGATTCGGCTCTGGAAACACCATATATTTT.

This chain links TRBV19 with TRBJ2-7; TRBD1 matches at 9 bases. With 5 bases clipped from V and 3 bases from J, the junction kept 14 bases outside the gene matches. This CDR3 contains 17 residues. CDR1 is LNHDA and CDR2 is SQIVND in the germline V gene (reference sequence). CDR3 amino acids: CASSPTGGGPKDYEQYF. CDR3 coding DNA: TGTGCCAGTAGTCCAACAGGGGGCGGCCCAAAGGACTACGAGCAGTACTTC.

The V call is TRBV7-2, the J call TRBJ2-1, with no clear D. Germline CDR1 reads SGHTA; CDR2 reads FQGNSA. CDR3 length equals 12 residues. The V gene lost 3 bases and the J gene lost 6 bases, with 6 bases spanning the gap. The CDR3: CASSFDFNEQFF. The CDR3 DNA sequence: TGTGCCAGCAGCTTCGATTTCAATGAGCAGTTCTTC. Complete variable domain (other parts from reference TRBV7-2 and TRBJ2-1): GAGVSQSPSNKVTEKGKDVELRCDPISGHTALYWYRQSLGQGLEFLIYFQGNSAPDKSGLPSDRFSAERTGGSVSTLTIQRTQQEDSAVYLCASSFDFNEQFFGPGTRLTVL.

The sample holds a few counts of this clone. V usage is TRBV27 and J usage is TRBJ2-1; 14 nucleotides agree with TRBD2. Germline CDR1 reads MNHEY; CDR2 reads SMNVEV (reference sequence). CDR3 length: 16 amino acids. Unmatched junction bases numbered 7, after V lost 7 bases and J lost 5 bases. The CDR3 region is CASTGTSGSLHNEQFF. The DNA for the CDR3 is TGTGCCAGCACAGGGACTAGCGGGAGTTTACACAATGAGCAGTTCTTC.

This chain links TRBV30 with TRBJ1-2; the D is unclear. Germline V gene lookup returns CDR1 GTSNPN and CDR2 SVGIG (reference sequence). CDR3 size: 14 residues. Trimming pared 0 bases from V and 0 bases from J, leaving 8 bases between. CDR3 loop: CAWSVGKSNYGYTF. Written as DNA, the CDR3 is TGTGCCTGGAGTGTAGGGAAATCTAACTATGGCTACACCTTC.

V gene TRBV7-6 combines with J gene TRBJ2-1; D is unresolved. The germline gives CDR1 SGHVS, CDR2 FNYEAQ. Trimming took 1 base from V and 0 from J, leaving 16 bases between them. The CDR3 runs 18 residues. The CDR3: CASSLVVTAFSSYNEQFF. The CDR3 DNA sequence: TGTGCCAGCAGCTTAGTGGTTACAGCCTTTTCCTCCTACAATGAGCAGTTCTTC.

The chain is built from TRBV11-2 and TRBJ2-1; 7 bases align to TRBD2. Trimming at V came to 1 base and at J to 7 bases, leaving 4 bases not matched to a gene. The length of the CDR3 is 14 residues. Germline loops: CDR1 SGHAT, CDR2 FQNNGV. The chain's CDR3 is CASSLGGSVNEQFF. The CDR3 nucleotides read TGTGCCAGCAGCTTAGGCGGGAGTGTGAATGAGCAGTTCTTC.

This rearrangement joins TRBV6-5 to TRBJ2-1; TRBD2 agrees at 8 bases. Germline CDR1 MNHEY, CDR2 SVGAGI. This CDR3 has 16 residues. J was trimmed by 8 bases and V by 0 bases; bases with no gene match: 9. CDR3 in DNA: TGTGCCAGCAGTTACTCCCTAAGCGGGGGCCACGATGAGCAGTTCTTC. Amino acids: CASSYSLSGGHDEQFF.

About this clone: A single base separates this from a much larger clone, so it may be a read error. V gene TRBV6-5 combines with J gene TRBJ2-7, with 8 bases matching TRBD1. The CDR3 length is 14 residues. CDR1 is MNHEY and CDR2 is SVGAGI in the germline V gene. Trimming cost V 5 bases and J 0 bases; bases outside gene matches: 3. The CDR3 bases are TGTGCCAGCAGTCGGACAGGGAGCTCCTACGAGCAGTACTTC. Translation gives CASSRTGSSYEQYF.

In the case of this clone: This likely traces to a read error, being one base from a far larger clone. The chain uses TRBV30 and TRBJ2-4; D perhaps matches TRBD1 (5 bases). Germline CDR1 reads GTSNPN; CDR2 reads SVGIG (reference sequence). The ends were cut back, 2 bases at V and 1 base at J, with 6 bases in the middle. This CDR3 has 13 residues. CDR3 region: CAWSSGAKNIQYF. CDR3 in DNA: TGTGCCTGGAGTTCAGGGGCCAAAAACATTCAGTACTTC.

V and J are TRBV7-2 and TRBJ2-2, with D tentatively TRBD2 (5 bases). This CDR3 has 16 amino acids. The germline V and J ends were trimmed by 4 bases and 5 bases, with 17 bases remaining between them. In germline, CDR1 is SGHTA, CDR2 FQGNSA. In DNA form, the CDR3 reads TGTGCCAGCAGCTCGACTACACCGAGACATACCGGGGAGCTGTTTTTT. Translation gives CASSSTTPRHTGELFF.

The CDR3 is CASSKSPAGGPTDTQYF. In DNA form, the CDR3 reads TGTGCCAGTAGTAAATCCCCAGCGGGAGGGCCCACAGATACGCAGTATTTT. This rearrangement joins TRBV19 to TRBJ2-3; 10 positions match TRBD2. This CDR3 is built from 17 residues. V lost 4 bases to trimming and J lost 2 bases; unmatched junction nucleotides: 9. Germline lookup yields CDR1 LNHDA and CDR2 SQIVND (reference sequence).

The chain recombines TRBV6-1 with TRBJ2-1; TRBD2 matches at 13 bases. This CDR3 has 15 residues. CDR1 and CDR2 from the germline V gene are MNHNS and SASEGT. V shed 5 bases, J shed 9 bases, and the junction held 7 bases outside the gene matches. The DNA for the CDR3 is TGTGCCAGCAGTAAACTAGCGGGAGGGCCGGGTGAGCAGTTCTTC. Translating gives CASSKLAGGPGEQFF.

On this clone: The same CDR3 is also encoded by other DNA sequences in this sample. The CDR3: CASSYLGGTEAFF. The DNA for the CDR3 is TGTGCCAGCAGTTACCTCGGTGGCACTGAAGCTTTCTTT. The rearrangement joins TRBV6-5 to TRBJ1-1; no reliable D call. Germline CDR1 and CDR2: MNHEY and SVGAGI. Trimming pared 2 bases from V and 4 bases from J, leaving 8 bases between. CDR3 size: 13 residues.

The gene calls are TRBV5-4 and TRBJ2-1; the match to TRBD2 covers 7 bases. The CDR3 consists of 14 residues. With 2 bases clipped from V and 3 bases from J, the junction kept 2 bases outside the gene matches. Germline CDR1 and CDR2: SGHNT and YYREEE (reference sequence). In nucleotides, the CDR3 is TGTGCCAGCAGCTTAGCGGGAAACTACAATGAGCAGTTCTTC. It translates to CASSLAGNYNEQFF.